The 12 T cell receptor beta chains given below trace back to one sample, sequenced in a study of regulatory T cells in long-lasting Graves disease. TCR beta libraries were built with iRepertoire HTBI primers and Arm-PCR of CDR3 regions. TCRdb redid the calling of the multiplex PCR reads with MiXCR, one entry per CDR3 protein. The sample contains about 530,000 distinct CDR3 sequences, around 16% of which appear only once. The sample's time point: newly diagnosed GD, antithyroid drugs for less than 3 months. RNA isolated from PBMCs was used to make the TCR library. This sample was also put to use in a study of T cells in Graves' hyperthyroidism and ophthalmopathy.

The sequenced sample was peripheral blood mononuclear cells (PBMCs), obtained at new diagnosis, from a patient treated with antithyroid drugs. These receptors were collected from a middle-aged woman with Graves disease.

This clonotype occurred a few times. The chain is built from TRBV12-3 or TRBV12-4 and TRBJ1-2; TRBD1 agrees at 7 bases. V gave up 6 bases and J gave up 5 bases; unmatched junction bases: 12. This CDR3 is 15 amino acids long. CDR3 loop: CASSRGQPGGYGYTF. CDR3 bases: TGTGCCAGCAGCCGGGGACAGCCGGGGGGTTATGGCTACACCTTC.

The J gene is TRBJ1-1, the V gene TRBV5-6; TRBD1 matches at 8 bases. The CDR3 spans 12 residues. V shed 2 bases, J shed 7 bases, and the junction held 1 base outside the gene matches. CDR1 and CDR2 from the germline V gene are SGHDT and YYEEEE. The CDR3 is CASSLQGVEAFF. DNA for the CDR3: TGTGCCAGCAGCTTACAGGGGGTTGAAGCTTTCTTT. Based on the CDR3 plus reference TRBV5-6 and TRBJ1-1, the full variable domain is DAGVTQSPTHLIKTRGQQVTLRCSPKSGHDTVSWYQQALGQGPQFIFQYYEEEERQRGNFPDRFSGHQFPNYSSELNVNALLLGDSALYLCASSLQGVEAFFGQGTRLTVV.

This clonotype was seen a handful of times. The genes are TRBV29-1 and TRBJ2-3, with 10 bases aligning to TRBD2. The CDR3 is made up of 14 amino acids. Per the germline V gene, CDR1 is SQVTM and CDR2 is ANQGSEA. V trimming: 6 bases; J trimming: 6 bases; junction bases outside the gene matches: 9. In nucleotides, the CDR3 is TGCAGCGTCCGAGGGGCTAGCGGGGGTGATACGCAGTATTTT. Protein: CSVRGASGGDTQYF.

As concerns this clonotype: This clone may be a read error of a much larger clone one base away. The chain joins TRBV18 to TRBJ1-1; D unresolved. The CDR3 covers 13 residues. CDR1 and CDR2 from the germline V gene are KGHSH and LQKENI. The CDR3 nucleotides are TGTGTCAGCTCACCACCGGGGATAGGGGAAGCTTTCTTT. It encodes CVSSPPGIGEAFF.

This clonotype has a handful of counts. Being one base from a much bigger clone, this may be a read error. The CDR3 does not close with the conserved phenylalanine or tryptophan, likely indicating a read error. This chain uses TRBV30 with TRBJ1-5, with D maybe TRBD1 (5 bases). The germline V and J ends were trimmed by 2 bases and 7 bases, with 12 bases remaining between them. Looked up from germline, CDR1 is GTSNPN and CDR2 is SVGIG (reference sequence). This CDR3 is built from 13 residues. The CDR3 protein is CAWSPWGRQPQHL. The DNA for the CDR3 is TGTGCCTGGAGTCCTTGGGGACGACAGCCCCAGCATCTT.

The rearrangement links TRBV3-1 to TRBJ1-5; D might be TRBD1 (6 bases). Germline assignment: CDR1 LGHDT and CDR2 YNNKEL (reference sequence). This CDR3 contains 14 residues. Trimming pared 4 bases from V and 1 base from J, leaving 8 bases between. The CDR3, as DNA: TGTGCCAGCAGCCGGGACATAAGCAATCAGCCCCAGCATTTT. Protein sequence: CASSRDISNQPQHF.

The sample holds many counts of this clonotype. This chain uses TRBV6-1 with TRBJ2-3, with D perhaps TRBD2 (5 bases). This CDR3 comprises 14 residues. V was clipped by 4 bases and J by 4 bases, with 12 bases between them. Germline CDR1 is MNHNS and CDR2 is SASEGT. For the CDR3, the DNA is TGTGCCAGCAGTGTCATGAGGGTTCCAGATACGCAGTATTTT. Its protein is CASSVMRVPDTQYF.

This clonotype was counted only a few times. The rearrangement joins TRBV20-1 to TRBJ2-3; 15 bases line up with TRBD2. V shed 1 base, J shed 7 bases, and the junction held 6 bases outside the gene matches. The CDR3 loop spans 16 amino acids. Germline-derived CDR1 and CDR2 are DFQATT and SNEGSKA (reference sequence). The CDR3 coding sequence is TGCAGTGCTAGAGGGACTAGCGGGGGGGCCTCCCATACGCAGTATTTT. This gives the protein CSARGTSGGASHTQYF.

The chain recombines TRBV20-1 with TRBJ2-7; 8 bases are a match to TRBD2. The CDR3 sequence is 13 residues long. CDR1 is DFQATT, CDR2 SNEGSKA, per germline (reference sequence). The trim removed 4 bases at V and 4 bases at J, leaving 6 bases unmatched. For the CDR3, the DNA is TGCAGTGCTACTTTGACTAGCGAGTACGAGCAGTACTTC. Translation gives CSATLTSEYEQYF.

This clonotype was detected many times. CDR3 in DNA: TGTGCCAGCAGTCCCTCGCACGCCAGAAGCTCCTACGAGCAGTACTTC. Encoded protein: CASSPSHARSSYEQYF. V and J are TRBV12-3 or TRBV12-4 and TRBJ2-7, with D uncertain. The germline V and J ends were trimmed by 5 bases and 0 bases, with 17 bases remaining between them. The CDR3 sequence is 16 residues long.

At least ten counts were recorded for this clonotype. The V and J genes are TRBV2 and TRBJ1-1; D call uncertain. Trimming stripped 4 bases from V and 5 bases from J, with 5 bases between. The length of the CDR3 is 11 residues. Germline values: CDR1 SNHLY, CDR2 FYNNEI. The CDR3 region has the DNA TGTGCCAGCAGTGGGCTGACTGAAGCTTTCTTT. Residues: CASSGLTEAFF.

This clonotype was seen a handful of times. V and J are TRBV19 and TRBJ2-3; 10 nucleotides match TRBD2. J was trimmed by 5 bases and V by 7 bases; bases with no gene match: 9. The germline V gene has CDR1 LNHDA and CDR2 SQIVND (reference sequence). The CDR3 is 15 residues long. CDR3 bases: TGTGCCAGTACCAATAGCGGGGGGCGGGGAGATACGCAGTATTTT. Protein: CASTNSGGRGDTQYF.